Below, 25 T cell receptor beta chains from the same sample are listed, as sequenced in a study of cytomegalovirus exposure and HLA in healthy donors (dated 2017 in TCRdb). The library was generated by the immunoSEQ multiplex PCR assay. The multiplex PCR relied on a mix of 60 forward primers for TCR Vbeta segments and 13 reverse primers for TCR Jbeta segments. The immuneACCESS repertoire file appears here via TCRdb, limited to in-frame rearrangements. These files lack a portion of the clones; in checked studies, under half of the deficit traces to unresolved V genes, and the cause of the others is not known. The sample table records tens of thousands of clones; around 81% of these occur just once. The ten largest make up roughly 6% of the sample. Sequencing input: PBMCs. All receptors derive from a male donor in good health and CMV-seropositive.

The V call is TRBV6-6, the J call TRBJ2-5, with 11 bases that match TRBD2. This CDR3 spans 14 amino acids. V trimming: 6 bases; J trimming: 5 bases; junction bases outside the gene matches: 5. Germline V lookup: CDR1 MNHNY, CDR2 SVGAGI (reference sequence). The CDR3 sequence is CASRISGGAETQYF. In DNA form, the CDR3 reads TGTGCCAGCAGGATTAGCGGGGGGGCGGAGACCCAGTACTTC.

V and J are TRBV7-9 and TRBJ1-6; 9 bases line up with TRBD1. Unmatched junction bases numbered 4, after V lost 1 base and J lost 9 bases. CDR3 length: 15 amino acids. Germline values: CDR1 SEHNR, CDR2 FQNEAQ (reference sequence). The DNA for the CDR3 is TGTGCCAGCAGCTTAGTTTTGGACAGGGGTTCACCCCTCCACTTT. Its translation: CASSLVLDRGSPLHF.

There are a few counts of this clone. V gene TRBV18 combines with J gene TRBJ1-5; TRBD1 matches 8 bases. The CDR3 is made up of 14 amino acids. Germline V gives CDR1 KGHSH, CDR2 LQKENI. V was pared by 2 bases and J by 6 bases, with 3 bases of the junction left unmatched. The CDR3 loop reads CASSPGQGAQPQHF. The CDR3, as DNA: TGTGCCAGCTCACCAGGACAGGGCGCTCAGCCCCAGCATTTT.

J is TRBJ2-5 and V is TRBV2; 8 bases line up with TRBD2. Unmatched junction bases numbered 0, after V lost 6 bases and J lost 0 bases. CDR1 is SNHLY and CDR2 is FYNNEI in the germline V gene. The CDR3 has 13 amino acids. CDR3 in amino acids: CASSGRDQETQYF. CDR3 in DNA: TGTGCCAGCAGCGGGAGGGACCAAGAGACCCAGTACTTC. The whole variable domain, filled in from reference TRBV2 and TRBJ2-5, reads EPEVTQTPSHQVTQMGQEVILRCVPISNHLYFYWYRQILGQKVEFLVSFYNNEISEKSEIFDDQFSVERPDGSNFTLKIRSTKLEDSAMYFCASSGRDQETQYFGPGTRLLVL.

The chain uses TRBV19 and TRBJ2-2; D uncertain. From germline, CDR1 is LNHDA and CDR2 SQIVND (reference sequence). V lost 10 bases to trimming and J lost 7 bases, with 7 bases between them. This CDR3 spans 10 amino acids. The CDR3 nucleotides read TGTGCCACCCTTAGCGGGGAGCTGTTTTTT. Encoded protein: CATLSGELFF.

V is TRBV11-2 and J is TRBJ2-7; 7 bases are shared with TRBD1. V was clipped by 4 bases and J by 2 bases; unmatched bases: 2. CDR1 is SGHAT and CDR2 is FQNNGV in the germline V gene. The CDR3 is 13 residues long. The CDR3 loop reads CASSWDSPYEQYF. For the CDR3, the DNA is TGTGCCAGCAGCTGGGACAGCCCCTACGAGCAGTACTTC.

V gene TRBV27 combines with J gene TRBJ1-2; the D gene is possibly TRBD1 (6 bases). This CDR3 spans 14 amino acids. Germline assignment: CDR1 MNHEY and CDR2 SMNVEV (reference sequence). With 6 bases removed from V and 0 bases from J, the gap between germline ends came to 11 bases. CDR3 DNA sequence: TGTGCCAGCAGGGACAGCGGATCTAACTATGGCTACACCTTC. This gives the protein CASRDSGSNYGYTF.

This sequence joins TRBV4-1 and TRBJ2-7; 11 bases line up with TRBD2. V lost 5 bases to trimming and J lost 5 bases; unmatched junction nucleotides: 5. CDR3 length: 14 amino acids. CDR1 is MGHRA and CDR2 is YSYEKL in the germline V gene. The CDR3 protein is CASSKPGLADEQYF. CDR3 nucleotides: TGCGCCAGCAGCAAACCGGGACTAGCGGACGAGCAGTACTTC.

The rearrangement uses TRBV27 and TRBJ1-6; TRBD1 matches at 9 bases. CDR1 is MNHEY, CDR2 SMNVEV, per germline (reference sequence). The CDR3 extends over 19 amino acids. The ends lost 3 bases at V and 4 bases at J; junction bases unmatched: 13. The CDR3 DNA sequence: TGTGCCAGCAGTTTCGGGGGACAGGGAAGCCCCTTTTATAATTCACCCCTCCACTTT. Amino acids: CASSFGGQGSPFYNSPLHF.

The chain is built from TRBV19 and TRBJ1-5; the match to TRBD1 covers 8 bases. CDR3 length equals 14 residues. Looked up from germline, CDR1 is LNHDA and CDR2 is SQIVND (reference sequence). The V and J ends lost 6 bases and 3 bases, in that order; junction bases with no gene match: 4. The chain's CDR3 is CASSSDRDNQPQHF. CDR3 bases: TGTGCCAGTAGCTCGGACAGGGACAATCAGCCCCAGCATTTT.

The CDR3: CASSPRGGAGMENEQFF. The CDR3 DNA follows: TGTGCCAGCAGCCCACGGGGTGGAGCGGGAATGGAGAATGAGCAGTTCTTC. V and J are TRBV7-8 and TRBJ2-1, with 7 bases matching TRBD2. CDR3 size: 17 residues. V was clipped by 5 bases and J by 7 bases; unmatched bases: 17. The V gene's germline CDR1 is SGHVS and CDR2 FQNEAQ.

The V and J genes are TRBV6-1 and TRBJ2-7, with 12 bases fitting TRBD1. The germline gives CDR1 MNHNS, CDR2 SASEGT. This CDR3 contains 14 residues. The J segment lost 6 bases and the V segment lost 8 bases, leaving 8 bases of the junction unmatched. The CDR3 is CASHRDRGRREQYF. CDR3 nucleotides: TGTGCCAGCCACCGGGACAGGGGGCGCCGCGAGCAGTACTTC.

This chain uses TRBV2 with TRBJ1-2; 9 nucleotides line up with TRBD1. After removal of 6 bases from V and 7 bases from J, the junction contained 6 bases not matched to a gene. In germline, CDR1 is SNHLY, CDR2 FYNNEI. This CDR3 spans 13 amino acids. This chain's CDR3 is CASSGTGNSGYTF. The CDR3 DNA follows: TGTGCCAGCAGCGGGACAGGGAATAGTGGCTACACCTTC.

The genes are TRBV5-1 and TRBJ2-7; D is ambiguous. Trimming stripped 0 bases from V and 2 bases from J, with 9 bases between. The germline V gene encodes CDR1 SGHRS and CDR2 YFSETQ. This CDR3 contains 14 residues. As DNA, the CDR3 is TGCGCCAGCAGCTTGGCAGATTTACCCTACGAGCAGTACTTC. The encoded protein is CASSLADLPYEQYF.

This sequence joins TRBV19 and TRBJ1-1; TRBD1 is a possible D gene (5 bases). From germline, CDR1 is LNHDA and CDR2 SQIVND (reference sequence). The CDR3 loop spans 14 amino acids. V lost 2 bases and J 1 base, leaving 8 bases between the germline ends. CDR3 region: CASSIFRGNTEAFF. CDR3 bases: TGTGCCAGTAGTATATTTAGGGGGAACACTGAAGCTTTCTTT.

CDR3 in amino acids: CASSEEGGPNYGYTF. The CDR3 nucleotides read TGTGCCAGCAGTGAAGAAGGGGGCCCTAACTATGGCTACACCTTC. The gene calls are TRBV6-4 and TRBJ1-2, with 7 positions matching TRBD1. Germline CDR1 reads MRHNA; CDR2 reads SNTAGT. The CDR3 consists of 15 residues. After removal of 3 bases from V and 0 bases from J, the junction contained 4 bases not matched to a gene.

The rearrangement joins TRBV25-1 to TRBJ2-2; D call uncertain. V was cut by 1 base and J by 5 bases, with 8 bases left in between. Germline CDR1 and CDR2: MGHDK and SYGVNS. The CDR3 consists of 14 residues. CDR3 protein: CASSELAETGELFF. CDR3 in DNA: TGTGCCAGCAGTGAATTAGCTGAGACCGGGGAGCTGTTTTTT. The complete variable domain, with remaining parts taken from reference TRBV25-1 and TRBJ2-2, reads EADIYQTPRYLVIGTGKKITLECSQTMGHDKMYWYQQDPGMELHLIHYSYGVNSTEKGDLSSESTVSRIRTEHFPLTLESARPSHTSQYLCASSELAETGELFFGEGSRLTVL.

The chain employs TRBV5-8 and TRBJ2-1; 7 bases are shared with TRBD1. The CDR3 is 14 amino acids. Germline values: CDR1 SGHTS, CDR2 YDEGEE. Trimming took 4 bases from V and 3 from J; bases not matched to a gene: 4. The CDR3 DNA is TGTGCCAGCAGCCCCGGACAGGACTACAATGAGCAGTTCTTC. Translation: CASSPGQDYNEQFF.

The chain recombines TRBV7-9 with TRBJ2-7; 7 nucleotides agree with TRBD2. Germline-derived CDR1 and CDR2 are SEHNR and FQNEAQ (reference sequence). With V trimmed by 4 bases and J by 3 bases, 9 bases remained unmatched. This CDR3 has 15 residues. In DNA form, the CDR3 reads TGTGCCAGCAGCTCCCCTGTGAGCGGGATCTACGAGCAGTACTTC. It translates to CASSSPVSGIYEQYF.

The chain uses TRBV7-9 and TRBJ2-7; 13 bases map to TRBD2. V trimming: 4 bases; J trimming: 0 bases; junction bases outside the gene matches: 6. Germline loops: CDR1 SEHNR, CDR2 FQNEAQ (reference sequence). The CDR3 length is 17 residues. CDR3 residues: CASSSPTSGRNSYEQYF. The DNA of the CDR3 is TGTGCCAGCAGCTCCCCGACTAGCGGGAGGAACTCCTACGAGCAGTACTTC.

The V call is TRBV11-3, the J call TRBJ2-2, with a tentative D call TRBD2 (5 bases). Trimming left V 3 bases short and J 3 bases short, with 5 bases between. In germline, CDR1 is SGHNT, CDR2 YENEEA. The CDR3 runs 13 residues. The CDR3 is CASSLRDTGELFF. CDR3 coding DNA: TGTGCCAGCAGCTTGAGGGACACCGGGGAGCTGTTTTTT.

The rearrangement links TRBV7-2 to TRBJ2-7, with 8 bases matching TRBD2. The germline V gene encodes CDR1 SGHTA and CDR2 FQGNSA. This CDR3 has 15 amino acids. The ends lost 5 bases at V and 4 bases at J; junction bases unmatched: 10. CDR3 loop: CASSPGGGLQYEQYF. The DNA of the CDR3 is TGTGCCAGCAGCCCGGGAGGGGGACTGCAGTACGAGCAGTACTTC.

The chain links TRBV19 to TRBJ2-1; 8 bases match TRBD2. The CDR3 covers 15 residues. V lost 5 bases, J lost 6 bases, and 9 bases stayed unmatched. In germline, CDR1 is LNHDA, CDR2 SQIVND (reference sequence). This CDR3 reads CASSPRRGAGNEQFF. CDR3 DNA sequence: TGTGCCAGTAGTCCCCGGCGGGGGGCTGGCAATGAGCAGTTCTTC.

The rearrangement joins TRBV7-8 to TRBJ2-7; maybe TRBD1 (6 bases). The CDR3 runs 13 residues. Germline CDR1 SGHVS, CDR2 FQNEAQ. The germline V and J ends were trimmed by 3 bases and 2 bases, with 8 bases remaining between them. The chain's CDR3 is CASSFWTAYEQYF. The CDR3 DNA follows: TGTGCCAGCAGCTTTTGGACAGCCTACGAGCAGTACTTC.

The chain recombines TRBV6-4 with TRBJ2-2, with TRBD1 matching 8 bases. CDR1 MRHNA and CDR2 SNTAGT come from the germline V gene. The CDR3 extends over 14 amino acids. V was clipped by 5 bases and J by 3 bases; unmatched bases: 2. The CDR3 is CASSPGQDTGELFF. The CDR3 bases are TGTGCCAGCAGTCCGGGACAGGACACCGGGGAGCTGTTTTTT.